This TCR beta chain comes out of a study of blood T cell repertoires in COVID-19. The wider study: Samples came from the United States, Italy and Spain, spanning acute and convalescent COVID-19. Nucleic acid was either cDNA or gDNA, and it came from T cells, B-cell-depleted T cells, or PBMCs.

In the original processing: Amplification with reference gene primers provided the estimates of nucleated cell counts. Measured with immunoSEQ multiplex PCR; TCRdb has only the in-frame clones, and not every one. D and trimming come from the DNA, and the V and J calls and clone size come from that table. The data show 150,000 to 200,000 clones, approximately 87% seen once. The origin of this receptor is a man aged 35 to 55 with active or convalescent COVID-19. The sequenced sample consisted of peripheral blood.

The CDR3 loop reads CASSNDRGYEQYF. The CDR3 DNA is TGCGCCAGCAGCAACGACAGGGGCTACGAGCAGTACTTC. This chain connects TRBV5-1 to TRBJ2-7; 8 bases map to TRBD1. CDR1 is SGHRS, CDR2 YFSETQ, per germline. J was trimmed by 3 bases and V by 4 bases; bases with no gene match: 3. The CDR3 length is 13 residues.